This T cell receptor beta chain was observed in a study of OX40 agonist ivuxolimab in advanced cancers. For the study at large: It was permissible to have had prior anti-PD-1, anti-PD-L1 or anti-CTLA-4 therapy, and 40% had some. General study results and limits: It was also the case that some nonresponders had low normalized T-cell clonal expansion.

Some clones are missing from TCRdb's copy, which holds only in-frame ones; the method was immunoSEQ multiplex PCR. The sample gives some 39,000 clones, around 90% of which show up once; 6% is in the top ten. The length of the CDR3 is 15 residues. Deletions cut 2 bases from V and 3 bases from J, with 15 bases between. Germline values: CDR1 SGHKS, CDR2 YYEKEE (reference sequence). Notes on this clone: Its antigen is undetermined.

This material consisted of CD4+ or CD8+ T cells sorted from blood, taken in a trial of the OX40 agonist ivuxolimab. The rearrangement joins TRBV5-5 to TRBJ2-7, with D maybe TRBD2 (6 bases). The TCR was taken from an adult with an advanced solid tumor such as melanoma, head and neck, liver or kidney cancer. CDR3 in DNA: TGTGCCAGCAGCTTTGAATCACTAGCTCTCTACGAGCAGTACTTC. Translated: CASSFESLALYEQYF.